The 15 T cell receptor beta chains listed next were all sequenced from one sample in a study of CD8+ T cells in alopecia areata. After isolation, RNA underwent reverse transcription to generate cDNA as the sequencing template. Clones were sequenced by immunoSEQ multiplex PCR, and TCRdb holds only the in-frame ones, with some missing. The sample holds 120,000 or so clones; 47% are singletons and the top ten take roughly a tenth. Input material: NKG2D-low CD8+ T cells sorted from blood. Source of these receptors: a human donor with alopecia areata.

This clone was seen only a few times. The V and J genes are TRBV29-1 and TRBJ2-5; D is unclear. Trimming cost V 3 bases and J 3 bases, with 11 bases left between them. CDR1 is SQVTM, CDR2 ANQGSEA, per germline. This CDR3 spans 13 amino acids. In DNA form, the CDR3 reads TGCAGCGTTGATTGGTCAGAGGAAGAGACCCAGTACTTC. Protein product: CSVDWSEEETQYF.

The chain links TRBV5-1 to TRBJ2-7; D not certain. CDR3 length equals 14 residues. Germline V gives CDR1 SGHRS, CDR2 YFSETQ. Trimming stripped 0 bases from V and 0 bases from J, with 7 bases between. The CDR3 loop is CASSLEHISYEQYF. CDR3 sequence (DNA): TGCGCCAGCAGCTTGGAACACATCTCCTACGAGCAGTACTTC.

This clone was observed a few times. The chain carries TRBV29-1 and TRBJ2-7, with unresolved D. Germline V gene data show CDR1 as SQVTM and CDR2 as ANQGSEA. Trimming removed 2 bases from V and 2 bases from J, with 13 bases in between. The CDR3 has 14 residues. CDR3 nucleotides: TGCAGCGTTGAAACCTCATCGGCGGCCTACGAGCAGTACTTC. Translating gives CSVETSSAAYEQYF.

This clone turned up a few times. This chain links TRBV7-9 with TRBJ2-5, with no clear D. Germline-derived CDR1 and CDR2 are SEHNR and FQNEAQ (reference sequence). The V gene lost 2 bases and the J gene lost 5 bases, with 9 bases spanning the gap. This CDR3 comprises 13 residues. As DNA, the CDR3 is TGTGCCAGCAGCTTATCCCTTTACGAGACCCAGTACTTC. Translated: CASSLSLYETQYF.

J is TRBJ2-1 and V is TRBV23-1; no clear D gene. TRBV23-1 is known as an ORF, though its function is uncertain. The CDR3 contains 10 residues. V dropped 2 bases and J dropped 13 bases, with 6 bases sitting between them. The CDR3 protein is CASSQPAQFF. The CDR3 DNA reads TGCGCCAGCAGTCAACCGGCTCAGTTCTTC.

This clone was seen more than once but under ten times. The V and J genes are TRBV28 and TRBJ2-7, with 8 bases lining up with TRBD1. Germline V CDR1 and CDR2: MDHEN, SYDVKM. Unmatched junction bases numbered 4, after V lost 4 bases and J lost 2 bases. The CDR3 has 14 amino acids. This chain's CDR3 is CASSSRTGTYEQYF. CDR3 DNA sequence: TGTGCCAGCAGTTCCCGGACAGGGACCTACGAGCAGTACTTC.

The J gene is TRBJ2-3, the V gene TRBV6-6; 7 nucleotides align to TRBD2. The length of the CDR3 is 12 residues. The V and J ends lost 4 bases and 9 bases, in that order; junction bases with no gene match: 4. CDR1 is MNHNY, CDR2 SVGAGI, per germline (reference sequence). Here the CDR3 DNA reads TGTGCCAGCAGTTCTCTAGCGGCCACGCAGTATTTT. Protein product: CASSSLAATQYF.

The gene calls are TRBV28 and TRBJ2-3; 7 bases are a match to TRBD1. Trimming removed 10 bases from V and 3 bases from J; junction bases left unmatched: 13. The CDR3 is 15 residues long. The germline V gene has CDR1 MDHEN and CDR2 SYDVKM. This CDR3 reads CATHRDREVTDTQYF. In nucleotides, the CDR3 is TGTGCCACCCATAGAGACAGGGAAGTGACAGATACGCAGTATTTT. Full variable domain (missing parts from reference TRBV28 and TRBJ2-3): DVKVTQSSRYLVKRTGEKVFLECVQDMDHENMFWYRQDPGLGLRLIYFSYDVKMKEKGDIPEGYSVSREKKERFSLILESASTNQTSMYLCATHRDREVTDTQYFGPGTRLTVL.

The chain has TRBV2 and TRBJ2-1; the D call may be TRBD1 or TRBD2 (5 bases each). Trimming pared 8 bases from V and 7 bases from J, leaving 15 bases between. This CDR3 spans 13 amino acids. Per germline, CDR1 SNHLY and CDR2 FYNNEI. The CDR3 coding sequence is TGTGCCAGCTTCGGGACGACTCGAAATGAGCAGTTCTTC. Translating gives CASFGTTRNEQFF.

This sequence joins TRBV7-9 and TRBJ2-4; 9 nucleotides line up with TRBD2. Germline lookup yields CDR1 SEHNR and CDR2 FQNEAQ (reference sequence). The CDR3 covers 14 residues. The J segment lost 7 bases and the V segment lost 5 bases, leaving 6 bases of the junction unmatched. The CDR3 DNA follows: TGTGCCAGCAGCCGCGGGAGGGCGGTCAACATTCAGTACTTC. Translation: CASSRGRAVNIQYF.

The chain carries TRBV5-1 and TRBJ2-3, with D perhaps given as TRBD1 or TRBD2 (5 bases each). Germline CDR1 reads SGHRS; CDR2 reads YFSETQ. The CDR3 consists of 13 residues. V shed 4 bases and J shed 6 bases, with 12 bases lying between them. CDR3 bases: TGCGCCAGCAGCCTGTCGGGGCGGGATACGCAGTATTTT. This encodes CASSLSGRDTQYF.

The chain joins TRBV30 to TRBJ2-1; TRBD2 agrees at 11 bases. V shed 0 bases, J shed 4 bases, and the junction held 2 bases outside the gene matches. This CDR3 region has 15 residues. The germline gives CDR1 GTSNPN, CDR2 SVGIG (reference sequence). The DNA for the CDR3 is TGTGCCTGGAGTGTGGGGACTAGCGGTTACAATGAGCAGTTCTTC. Its protein product is CAWSVGTSGYNEQFF.

This clone has only a few counts. Different DNA sequences within this sample yield the same CDR3. The chain carries TRBV29-1 and TRBJ1-2; D not resolved. The length of the CDR3 is 8 residues. Germline V gene lookup returns CDR1 SQVTM and CDR2 ANQGSEA. V was cut by 5 bases and J by 8 bases, with 3 bases left in between. Here the CDR3 reads CSVPGYTF. DNA for the CDR3: TGCAGCGTTCCCGGCTACACCTTC.

This clone has just a few counts. V is TRBV27 and J is TRBJ1-2; D not resolved. Trimming took off 5 bases at V and 1 base at J, with 11 bases between the two ends. CDR3 length: 14 residues. CDR1 and CDR2 (germline): MNHEY, SMNVEV (reference sequence). The CDR3 loop reads CASSPLGSNYGYTF. CDR3 DNA: TGTGCCAGCAGTCCCCTTGGCAGTAACTATGGCTACACCTTC.

The V call is TRBV29-1, the J call TRBJ1-2, with D possibly being TRBD1 (5 bases). The CDR3 totals 14 residues. Trimming pared 2 bases from V and 3 bases from J, leaving 13 bases between. Germline V gene sequence: CDR1 SQVTM, CDR2 ANQGSEA. The CDR3 spells CSVENAGKDYGYTF. CDR3 nucleotide sequence: TGCAGCGTTGAAAACGCAGGGAAAGACTATGGCTACACCTTC.